The T cell receptor (beta chain) under discussion was sequenced for a study of early T cells in non-severe SARS-CoV-2 infection (dated by TCRdb to about 2021). Notes on the research overall: Bulk RNA from unsorted whole blood was used for TCR sequencing, so alpha and beta chains could not be paired.

The method was 5' RACE. Data came from a NextSeq 500. In the TCR library protocol, unique molecular identifiers were attached to individual cDNA molecules to correct for PCR bias and sequencing error. Sequencing covered both TCR alpha and beta chains, and within each sample the abundances of alpha and beta sequences were tightly co-correlated. The study's own analysis went as follows. Decombinator V4 was used to annotate TCR sequences for V gene, J gene and CDR3. Expanded TCRs were defined as changing significantly between any two time points under a Poisson model with p below 0.0001. TCR abundances were normalised to the total number of TCRs sequenced per sample and were expressed as counts per million. MAIT TCRs were defined by TRAV1-2 paired with TRAJ12, TRAJ20 or TRAJ33, and iNKT TCRs by TRAV10 paired with TRAJ18. VDJdb, accessed 1 November 2021, was searched for CMV, EBV and SARS-CoV-2 annotated TCRs, with TCRs annotated for multiple antigens excluded. TCRdb trimmed the raw reads at Q25, called clones with MiXCR and kept productive beta chains. Under each unique CDR3 protein, matching rows form one entry showing the most common genes and DNA. The V and J calls reflect TCRdb's pipeline rather than the authors' work. The sample has about 84,000 distinct CDR3 sequences on record, 12% of them singletons. The ten largest clones represent 2.6% of the sample.

Set within a cohort of healthcare workers in London, UK, this nested case-control study involved weekly PCR testing of nasopharyngeal swabs along with blood sampling. Healthcare workers were enrolled in the week of the UK lockdown, from 23 to 31 March 2020, and were followed every week for up to roughly 16 weeks. On this clonotype: Its antigen is still unknown. Qualities for individual bases were not recorded, and no much larger clone is one base off.

What the work shows at the level of the full study, not this receptor alone: VDJdb matching was skewed toward anti-spike CD8 responses, so virus-specific expansions were likely underestimated and private and CD4 specificities were missed.

Reading from cysteine to phenylalanine, the CDR3 counts 16 amino acids. Kept here is only the CDR3 DNA, which spans 48 bases and is read in frame from base 1. CDR1 and CDR2, looked up from the germline V gene, are SGHVS and FNYEAQ. Relative to germline, V is 5 bases shorter and J is 5 bases shorter, with 18 bases between their ends. Sequencing was carried out using whole blood. The sequence is built from TRBV7-6 and TRBJ2-2, with an unclear D gene assignment. The sequence came from an adult who was a healthcare worker with PCR-confirmed SARS-CoV-2 infection or an uninfected control (not recorded which). The CDR3 reads CASSRSLGIPTGELFF. The nucleotide sequence reads as follows: TGTGCCAGCAGCCGGTCCCTTGGCATCCCGACCGGGGAGCTGTTTTTT. The entire variable domain, with the stretches around the CDR3 drawn from the reference TRBV7-6 and TRBJ2-2 proteins, is GAGVSQSPRYKVTKRGQDVALRCDPISGHVSLYWYRQALGQGPEFLTYFNYEAQQDKSGLPNDRFSAERPEGSISTLTIQRTEQRDSAMYRCASSRSLGIPTGELFFGEGSRLTVL.